These T cell receptor beta chains were read from a single sample in a study of T cell changes during pregnancy in multiple sclerosis. The protocol was immunoSEQ multiplex PCR, while the TCRdb copy is restricted to in-frame clones and leaves out a portion. The sample has approximately 79,000 clones, roughly nine tenths seen once; the top ten hold 0.2% to 0.25%. This specimen was CD4+ T cells from peripheral blood mononuclear cells, taken before pregnancy. The receptor set was obtained from a female donor with multiple sclerosis, enrolled in a pregnancy study. CDR3s include the opening cysteine and the closing phenylalanine or tryptophan. A D gene is named only where the DNA matches it firmly. A clone size is listed for some rows: how often the clone was seen (once, few, many), or a class if it is expanded.

-,-,TRBV7-2,TRBJ1-2,TGTGCCAGCAGCCAACGGACAGCCTATGGCTACACCTTC,CASSQRTAYGYTF
TRBD1,-,TRBV2,TRBJ1-2,TGTGCCAGCAAGGGGACAGAGCAACTAAACAACTATGGCTACACCTTC,CASKGTEQLNNYGYTF
TRBD1,-,TRBV7-9,TRBJ1-5,TGTGCCAGCAGCTTATCGACAGGGCCTCAGCCCCAGCATTTT,CASSLSTGPQPQHF
-,-,TRBV7-9,TRBJ2-2,TGTGCCAGCAGCTTTACAGGGGAGGACACCGGGGAGCTGTTTTTT,CASSFTGEDTGELFF
TRBD1,-,TRBV19,TRBJ2-1,TGTGCCAGTAGTTGGGACAGGGGGGTGGAGCAGTTCTTC,CASSWDRGVEQFF
TRBD2,-,TRBV28,TRBJ2-1,TGTGCCAGCAGTTCCGGGACTACCTCCTACAATGAGCAGTTCTTC,CASSSGTTSYNEQFF
TRBD2,once,TRBV18,TRBJ2-2,TGTGCCAGCTCGCCTGCGACTAGCGGGGGAACCGGGGAGCTGTTTTTT,CASSPATSGGTGELFF
TRBD2,-,TRBV6-6,TRBJ2-1,TGTGCCAGCAGTTCCGGACTAGCGCCAGTCGGTGAGCAGTTCTTC,CASSSGLAPVGEQFF
TRBD1,-,TRBV28,TRBJ1-2,TGTGCCAGCAGTTTATCGGACAGGGTAAATGGCTACACCTTC,CASSLSDRVNGYTF
-,-,TRBV27,TRBJ2-5,TGTGCCACTAAGACAGACTTAGGGGAGACCCAGTACTTC,CATKTDLGETQYF
-,-,TRBV10-1,TRBJ1-1,TGCGCCAGCAGTTCCCCAGGGATGACTGAAGCTTTCTTT,CASSSPGMTEAFF
TRBD1,-,TRBV5-1,TRBJ1-2,TGCGCCAGCAGCTTGGAGGCAGGGGGCTTGGGCCACACCTTC,CASSLEAGGLGHTF
TRBD1,-,TRBV5-1,TRBJ2-5,TGCGCCAGCAGCTTGGCACAGGGGGATCTGGAGACCCAGTACTTC,CASSLAQGDLETQYF
-,-,TRBV28,TRBJ1-4,TGTGCCAGCAGTTCTGCAACTAATGAAAAACTGTTTTTT,CASSSATNEKLFF
TRBD1,once,TRBV19,TRBJ1-2,TGTGCCAGTCGGACAGGGACCTATGGCTACACCTTC,CASRTGTYGYTF
-,-,TRBV18,TRBJ1-3,TGTGCCAGCTCACCAGAATCTCTGGGACTCACTCTTGGTGGAAACACCATATATTTT,CASSPESLGLTLGGNTIYF
TRBD1,-,TRBV9,TRBJ2-1,TGTGCCAGCAGCGGGGCAAGACAGGGCAATGAGCAGTTCTTC,CASSGARQGNEQFF
-,-,TRBV6-4,TRBJ2-2,TGTGCCAGCAGTCCGGACAGGAACACCGGGGAGCTGTTTTTT,CASSPDRNTGELFF
-,once,TRBV7-9,TRBJ2-7,TGTGCCAGCAGCTATAACATCGACAGCTACGAGCAGTACTTC,CASSYNIDSYEQYF
-,-,TRBV19,TRBJ1-1,TGTGCCAGTAGTATCCGAGGAGACACTGAAGCTTTCTTT,CASSIRGDTEAFF
-,-,TRBV27,TRBJ2-3,TGTGCCAGCAGTCTAACAGCGGGCTGGGTGGAGTCAGATACGCAGTATTTT,CASSLTAGWVESDTQYF
TRBD1,-,TRBV14,TRBJ1-1,TGTGCCAGCAGCAGGGGTTTCGGGACAGACACTGAAGCTTTCTTT,CASSRGFGTDTEAFF